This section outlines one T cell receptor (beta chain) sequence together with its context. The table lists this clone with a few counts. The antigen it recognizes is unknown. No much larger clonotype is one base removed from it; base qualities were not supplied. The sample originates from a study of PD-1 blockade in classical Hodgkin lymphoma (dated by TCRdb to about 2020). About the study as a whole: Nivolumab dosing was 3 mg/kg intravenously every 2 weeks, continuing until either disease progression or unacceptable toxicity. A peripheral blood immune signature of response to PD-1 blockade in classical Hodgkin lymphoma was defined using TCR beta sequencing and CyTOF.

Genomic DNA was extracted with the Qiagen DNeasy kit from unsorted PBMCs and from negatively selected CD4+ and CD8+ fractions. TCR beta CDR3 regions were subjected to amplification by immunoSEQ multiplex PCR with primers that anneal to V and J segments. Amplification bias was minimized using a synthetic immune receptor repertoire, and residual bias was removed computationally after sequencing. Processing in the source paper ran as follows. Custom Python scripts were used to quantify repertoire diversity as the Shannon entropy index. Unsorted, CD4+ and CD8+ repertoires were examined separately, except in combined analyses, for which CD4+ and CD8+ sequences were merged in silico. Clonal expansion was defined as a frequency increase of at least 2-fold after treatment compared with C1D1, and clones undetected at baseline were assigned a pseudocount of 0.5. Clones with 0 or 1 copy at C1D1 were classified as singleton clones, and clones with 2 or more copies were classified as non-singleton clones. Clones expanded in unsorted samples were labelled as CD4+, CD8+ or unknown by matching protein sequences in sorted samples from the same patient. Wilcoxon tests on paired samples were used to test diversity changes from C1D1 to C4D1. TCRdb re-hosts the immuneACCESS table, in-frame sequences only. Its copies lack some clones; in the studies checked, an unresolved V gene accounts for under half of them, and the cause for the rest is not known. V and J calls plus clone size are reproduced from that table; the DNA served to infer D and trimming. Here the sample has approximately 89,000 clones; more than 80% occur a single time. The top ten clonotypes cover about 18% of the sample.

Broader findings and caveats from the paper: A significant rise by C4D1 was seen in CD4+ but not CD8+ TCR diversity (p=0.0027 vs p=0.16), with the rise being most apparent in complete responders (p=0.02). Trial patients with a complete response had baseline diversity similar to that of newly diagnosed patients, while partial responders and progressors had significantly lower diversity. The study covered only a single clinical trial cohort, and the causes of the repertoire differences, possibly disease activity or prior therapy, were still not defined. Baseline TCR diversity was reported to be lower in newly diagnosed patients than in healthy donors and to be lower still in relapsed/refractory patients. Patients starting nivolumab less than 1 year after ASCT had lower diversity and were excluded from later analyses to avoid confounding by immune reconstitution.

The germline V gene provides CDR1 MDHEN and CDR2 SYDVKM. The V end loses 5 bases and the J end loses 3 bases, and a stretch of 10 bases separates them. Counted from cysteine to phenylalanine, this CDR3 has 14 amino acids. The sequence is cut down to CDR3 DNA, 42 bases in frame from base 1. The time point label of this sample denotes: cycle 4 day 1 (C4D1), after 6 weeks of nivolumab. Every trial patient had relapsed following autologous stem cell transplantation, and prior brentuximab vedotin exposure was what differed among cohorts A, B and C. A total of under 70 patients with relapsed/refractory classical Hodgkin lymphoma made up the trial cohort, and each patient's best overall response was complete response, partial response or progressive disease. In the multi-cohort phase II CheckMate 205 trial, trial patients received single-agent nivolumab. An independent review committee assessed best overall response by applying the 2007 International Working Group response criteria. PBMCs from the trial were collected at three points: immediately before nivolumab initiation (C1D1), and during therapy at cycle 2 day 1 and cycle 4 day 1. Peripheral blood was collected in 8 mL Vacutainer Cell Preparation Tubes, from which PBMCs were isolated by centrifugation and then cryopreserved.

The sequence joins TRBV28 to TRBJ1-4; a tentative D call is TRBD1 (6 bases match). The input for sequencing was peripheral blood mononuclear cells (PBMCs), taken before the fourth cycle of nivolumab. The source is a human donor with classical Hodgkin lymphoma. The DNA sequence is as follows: TGTGCCAGCAGTGCAGGGGTTCCTAATGAAAAACTGTTTTTT. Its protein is CASSAGVPNEKLFF.